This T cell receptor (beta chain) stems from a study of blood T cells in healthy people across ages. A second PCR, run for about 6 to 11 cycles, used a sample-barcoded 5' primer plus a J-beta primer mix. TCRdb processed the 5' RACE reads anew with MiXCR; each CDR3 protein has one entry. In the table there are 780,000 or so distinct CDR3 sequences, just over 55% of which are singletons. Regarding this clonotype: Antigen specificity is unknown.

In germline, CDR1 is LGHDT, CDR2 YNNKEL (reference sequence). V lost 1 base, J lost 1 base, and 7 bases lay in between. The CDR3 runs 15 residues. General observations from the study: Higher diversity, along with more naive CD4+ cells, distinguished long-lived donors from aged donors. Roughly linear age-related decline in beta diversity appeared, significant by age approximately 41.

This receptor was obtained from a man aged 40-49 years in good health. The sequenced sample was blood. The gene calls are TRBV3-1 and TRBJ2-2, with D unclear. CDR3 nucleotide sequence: TGTGCCAGCAGCCAAGCCCAGATGAACACCGGGGAGCTGTTTTTT. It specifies CASSQAQMNTGELFF.